This is a list of T cell receptor beta chains from one sample in a study of PD-L1 blockade in urothelial cancer. TCRdb's table, derived via immunoSEQ multiplex PCR, lists solely in-frame clones and lacks some. The sample has more than 30,000 clones; 85% to 90% are singletons. This sample comprised PBMCs, obtained around atezolizumab (anti-PD-L1) treatment. The receptor set was obtained from a man in his sixties with urothelial cancer. Each CDR3 is given with its conserved first and last residue. A D gene is named only where the DNA matches it firmly. Clone sizes are given selectively: once, few, many, or a class where the clone is expanded.

clone_size: -; j_call: TRBJ2-7; d_call: TRBD1; v_call: TRBV6-5; cdr3_aa: CASRPSGQGADEQYF; cdr3_nt: TGTGCCAGCAGGCCCTCCGGACAGGGGGCCGACGAGCAGTACTTC
clone_size: -; j_call: TRBJ2-1; d_call: -; v_call: TRBV27; cdr3_aa: CASILSSIGGEQFF; cdr3_nt: TGTGCCAGCATTTTGTCGTCCATTGGAGGAGAGCAGTTCTTC
clone_size: -; j_call: TRBJ1-1; d_call: -; v_call: TRBV11-2; cdr3_aa: CASSRAGGGWTEAFF; cdr3_nt: TGTGCCAGCAGCCGAGCGGGCGGGGGCTGGACTGAAGCTTTCTTT
clone_size: -; j_call: TRBJ1-5; d_call: TRBD1; v_call: TRBV19; cdr3_aa: CASKPADRGSNQPQHF; cdr3_nt: TGTGCCAGTAAGCCCGCGGACAGGGGGAGCAATCAGCCCCAGCATTTT
clone_size: -; j_call: TRBJ2-3; d_call: -; v_call: TRBV28; cdr3_aa: CASTVKRWSTDTQYF; cdr3_nt: TGTGCCAGCACCGTTAAGCGGTGGAGCACAGATACGCAGTATTTT
clone_size: -; j_call: TRBJ2-7; d_call: TRBD1; v_call: TRBV29-1; cdr3_aa: CSVAAGTGDEQYF; cdr3_nt: TGCAGCGTTGCTGCCGGGACAGGGGACGAGCAGTACTTC
clone_size: -; j_call: TRBJ2-3; d_call: TRBD2; v_call: TRBV10-3; cdr3_aa: CAITGLAGGHSPTDTQYF; cdr3_nt: TGTGCCATCACCGGACTAGCGGGAGGCCACAGCCCTACAGATACGCAGTATTTT
clone_size: -; j_call: TRBJ2-3; d_call: TRBD2; v_call: TRBV7-9; cdr3_aa: CASSHTSGSRTDTQYF; cdr3_nt: TGTGCCAGCAGTCATACTAGCGGGAGCCGCACAGATACGCAGTATTTT
clone_size: once; j_call: TRBJ1-4; d_call: TRBD1; v_call: TRBV2; cdr3_aa: CASSGTPGQTEKLFF; cdr3_nt: TGTGCCAGCAGCGGAACACCGGGACAGACTGAAAAACTGTTTTTT
clone_size: -; j_call: TRBJ1-1; d_call: -; v_call: TRBV4-2; cdr3_aa: CASSQGPGGGGITEAFF; cdr3_nt: TGTGCCAGCAGCCAAGGACCAGGCGGGGGAGGGATCACTGAAGCTTTCTTT
clone_size: -; j_call: TRBJ2-3; d_call: TRBD2; v_call: TRBV7-6; cdr3_aa: CASSGTSGTSTDTQYF; cdr3_nt: TGTGCCAGCAGCGGCACAAGCGGGACTAGCACAGATACGCAGTATTTT
clone_size: -; j_call: TRBJ1-6; d_call: -; v_call: TRBV6-5; cdr3_aa: CASSYYQTGSPLHF; cdr3_nt: TGTGCCAGCAGTTACTACCAAACGGGTTCACCCCTCCACTTT
clone_size: -; j_call: TRBJ1-5; d_call: TRBD1; v_call: TRBV25-1; cdr3_aa: CASSKTGGDQPQHF; cdr3_nt: TGTGCCAGCAGCAAGACAGGGGGCGATCAGCCCCAGCATTTT
clone_size: -; j_call: TRBJ2-5; d_call: TRBD2; v_call: TRBV28; cdr3_aa: CASSFSSGGAVETQYF; cdr3_nt: TGTGCCAGCAGTTTTAGTAGCGGGGGGGCCGTAGAGACCCAGTACTTC
clone_size: -; j_call: TRBJ1-2; d_call: TRBD1; v_call: TRBV28; cdr3_aa: CASSLPDRGYGYTF; cdr3_nt: TGTGCCAGCAGTCTACCTGACAGGGGATATGGCTACACCTTC
clone_size: -; j_call: TRBJ2-1; d_call: TRBD2; v_call: TRBV19; cdr3_aa: CASNRREGRNEQFF; cdr3_nt: TGTGCCAGTAACCGACGGGAGGGGCGGAATGAGCAGTTCTTC
clone_size: -; j_call: TRBJ2-3; d_call: TRBD2; v_call: TRBV28; cdr3_aa: CASKGRTSGLTSTDTQYF; cdr3_nt: TGTGCCAGCAAGGGAAGGACTAGCGGGCTGACTAGCACAGATACGCAGTATTTT
clone_size: few; j_call: TRBJ2-7; d_call: TRBD1; v_call: TRBV13; cdr3_aa: CASSQDRGLDEQYF; cdr3_nt: TGTGCCAGCAGCCAAGACAGGGGTTTGGACGAGCAGTACTTC
clone_size: -; j_call: TRBJ2-3; d_call: TRBD1; v_call: TRBV5-4; cdr3_aa: CASSPSTQDRGTDTQYF; cdr3_nt: TGTGCCAGCAGCCCTAGCACCCAGGACAGGGGGACAGATACGCAGTATTTT
clone_size: -; j_call: TRBJ2-1; d_call: -; v_call: TRBV5-1; cdr3_aa: CASAGASSYNEQFF; cdr3_nt: TGCGCCAGCGCGGGGGCGAGCTCCTACAATGAGCAGTTCTTC
clone_size: -; j_call: TRBJ1-5; d_call: TRBD1; v_call: TRBV7-2; cdr3_aa: CASSVDRGLYQPQHF; cdr3_nt: TGTGCCAGCAGCGTCGACAGGGGGCTTTATCAGCCCCAGCATTTT
clone_size: -; j_call: TRBJ2-7; d_call: TRBD1; v_call: TRBV7-6; cdr3_aa: CASSLPGQTNYEQYF; cdr3_nt: TGTGCCAGCAGCTTACCGGGACAGACAAACTACGAGCAGTACTTC
clone_size: -; j_call: TRBJ1-1; d_call: -; v_call: TRBV18; cdr3_aa: CASSPWGENTEAFF; cdr3_nt: TGTGCCAGCTCACCATGGGGGGAGAACACTGAAGCTTTCTTT
clone_size: -; j_call: TRBJ2-5; d_call: TRBD2; v_call: TRBV10-1; cdr3_aa: CASSETRLARTETQYF; cdr3_nt: TGCGCCAGCAGTGAGACGAGACTAGCGAGGACGGAGACCCAGTACTTC
clone_size: -; j_call: TRBJ2-6; d_call: TRBD2; v_call: TRBV5-1; cdr3_aa: CASSLARARGASGANVLTF; cdr3_nt: TGCGCCAGCAGCTTGGCTCGGGCGCGGGGGGCCTCTGGGGCCAACGTCCTGACTTTC
clone_size: -; j_call: TRBJ2-7; d_call: TRBD2; v_call: TRBV9; cdr3_aa: CASSASGTSYEQYF; cdr3_nt: TGTGCCAGCAGCGCTAGCGGGACGTCCTACGAGCAGTACTTC
clone_size: -; j_call: TRBJ2-7; d_call: TRBD1; v_call: TRBV28; cdr3_aa: CASRPPRGQGSKQYF; cdr3_nt: TGTGCCAGCAGGCCCCCTCGGGGACAGGGATCGAAGCAGTACTTC
clone_size: once; j_call: TRBJ2-1; d_call: TRBD2; v_call: TRBV7-8; cdr3_aa: CASSPGTSGAYNEQFF; cdr3_nt: TGTGCCAGCAGCCCTGGAACTAGCGGGGCTTACAATGAGCAGTTCTTC
clone_size: once; j_call: TRBJ2-3; d_call: TRBD2; v_call: TRBV11-3; cdr3_aa: CASSKSAGLAGRADTQYF; cdr3_nt: TGTGCCAGCAGCAAAAGTGCGGGACTAGCGGGACGGGCAGATACGCAGTATTTT
clone_size: -; j_call: TRBJ1-5; d_call: TRBD1; v_call: TRBV27; cdr3_aa: CASSRDRGREQPQHF; cdr3_nt: TGTGCCAGCAGCCGCGACAGGGGGCGCGAACAGCCCCAGCATTTT
clone_size: -; j_call: TRBJ1-4; d_call: -; v_call: TRBV5-6; cdr3_aa: CASSGRVISEKLFF; cdr3_nt: TGTGCCAGCAGCGGCAGGGTGATTAGTGAAAAACTGTTTTTT
clone_size: -; j_call: TRBJ1-2; d_call: TRBD1; v_call: TRBV29-1; cdr3_aa: CSVADRDYGYTF; cdr3_nt: TGCAGCGTAGCGGACAGGGACTATGGCTACACCTTC
clone_size: once; j_call: TRBJ1-2; d_call: -; v_call: TRBV4-3; cdr3_aa: CASSQDRWSFYGYTF; cdr3_nt: TGCGCCAGCAGCCAAGATCGGTGGAGCTTCTATGGCTACACCTTC
clone_size: -; j_call: TRBJ1-2; d_call: -; v_call: TRBV18; cdr3_aa: CASSPRSGDYGYTF; cdr3_nt: TGTGCCAGCTCACCAAGGTCCGGGGACTATGGCTACACCTTC
clone_size: -; j_call: TRBJ1-6; d_call: TRBD1; v_call: TRBV6-1; cdr3_aa: CASLPPGTGVSPLHF; cdr3_nt: TGTGCCAGTCTGCCCCCCGGGACAGGGGTCTCACCCCTCCACTTT
clone_size: -; j_call: TRBJ2-1; d_call: -; v_call: TRBV28; cdr3_aa: CASSRDRATYNEQFF; cdr3_nt: TGTGCCAGCAGTCGAGACAGAGCTACCTACAATGAGCAGTTCTTC
clone_size: once; j_call: TRBJ2-1; d_call: TRBD2; v_call: TRBV15; cdr3_aa: CATTQGGGLAGTNEQFF; cdr3_nt: TGTGCCACCACTCAAGGCGGGGGACTAGCGGGAACCAATGAGCAGTTCTTC
clone_size: once; j_call: TRBJ1-4; d_call: -; v_call: TRBV7-9; cdr3_aa: CASSSRNADSAKLFF; cdr3_nt: TGTGCCAGCAGCTCGCGTAATGCGGACAGCGCGAAACTGTTTTTT
clone_size: -; j_call: TRBJ1-1; d_call: TRBD1; v_call: TRBV7-9; cdr3_aa: CASSLSRGMNTEAFF; cdr3_nt: TGTGCCAGCAGCTTATCCAGGGGGATGAACACTGAAGCTTTCTTT
clone_size: -; j_call: TRBJ2-1; d_call: TRBD2; v_call: TRBV4-2; cdr3_aa: CASSQDPGAGGPYEQFF; cdr3_nt: TGTGCCAGCAGCCAAGATCCTGGAGCGGGGGGGCCGTATGAGCAGTTCTTC
clone_size: -; j_call: TRBJ2-2; d_call: -; v_call: TRBV27; cdr3_aa: CASSRGITGELFF; cdr3_nt: TGTGCCAGCAGTCGAGGGATCACCGGGGAGCTGTTTTTT
clone_size: -; j_call: TRBJ2-1; d_call: -; v_call: TRBV9; cdr3_aa: CASSAPAIEQFF; cdr3_nt: TGTGCCAGCAGCGCCCCCGCGATTGAGCAGTTCTTC
clone_size: -; j_call: TRBJ2-7; d_call: -; v_call: TRBV7-9; cdr3_aa: CASVRQGKSEQYF; cdr3_nt: TGTGCCAGCGTGCGGCAGGGTAAGAGCGAGCAGTACTTC
clone_size: -; j_call: TRBJ1-3; d_call: -; v_call: TRBV14; cdr3_aa: CASTRAGRLGNTIYF; cdr3_nt: TGTGCCAGCACCCGGGCGGGGCGCCTTGGAAACACCATATATTTT
clone_size: -; j_call: TRBJ1-1; d_call: -; v_call: TRBV2; cdr3_aa: CASREIYEGTEAFF; cdr3_nt: TGTGCCAGCAGAGAAATTTACGAGGGCACTGAAGCTTTCTTT
clone_size: -; j_call: TRBJ2-2; d_call: -; v_call: TRBV2; cdr3_aa: CASSEKGVGELFF; cdr3_nt: TGTGCCAGCAGTGAGAAGGGGGTCGGGGAGCTGTTTTTT
clone_size: -; j_call: TRBJ2-7; d_call: -; v_call: TRBV7-2; cdr3_aa: CASSIITYEQYF; cdr3_nt: TGTGCCAGCAGCATCATCACCTACGAGCAGTACTTC
clone_size: -; j_call: TRBJ2-1; d_call: TRBD2; v_call: TRBV11-2; cdr3_aa: CASSLEGGWEGVNEQFF; cdr3_nt: TGTGCCAGCAGCTTAGAGGGGGGTTGGGAGGGTGTCAATGAGCAGTTCTTC
clone_size: once; j_call: TRBJ2-3; d_call: TRBD2; v_call: TRBV14; cdr3_aa: CASGLAGDTQYF; cdr3_nt: TGTGCCAGCGGACTAGCAGGGGATACGCAGTATTTT
clone_size: -; j_call: TRBJ2-3; d_call: -; v_call: TRBV30; cdr3_aa: CALRREQTDTQYF; cdr3_nt: TGTGCCCTGAGGAGGGAGCAAACAGATACGCAGTATTTT
clone_size: -; j_call: TRBJ2-2; d_call: TRBD2; v_call: TRBV6-7; cdr3_aa: CASRTSGIGTGELFF; cdr3_nt: TGTGCCAGCAGGACGAGCGGGATCGGCACCGGGGAGCTGTTTTTT
clone_size: once; j_call: TRBJ1-2; d_call: TRBD1; v_call: TRBV6-1; cdr3_aa: CASILTGKDGYTF; cdr3_nt: TGTGCCAGCATCTTGACAGGGAAGGATGGCTACACCTTC
clone_size: -; j_call: TRBJ1-1; d_call: -; v_call: TRBV5-1; cdr3_aa: CASSLNRQNTEAFF; cdr3_nt: TGCGCCAGCAGCTTGAACAGACAGAACACTGAAGCTTTCTTT
clone_size: -; j_call: TRBJ1-5; d_call: -; v_call: TRBV28; cdr3_aa: CASSRGRSQPQHF; cdr3_nt: TGTGCCAGCAGCCGCGGTAGGAGCCAGCCCCAGCATTTT
clone_size: -; j_call: TRBJ2-1; d_call: -; v_call: TRBV7-3; cdr3_aa: CASSLMEGNEQFF; cdr3_nt: TGTGCCAGCAGCTTAATGGAGGGGAATGAGCAGTTCTTC
clone_size: -; j_call: TRBJ2-5; d_call: TRBD1; v_call: TRBV5-5; cdr3_aa: CASSPRTGAQETQYF; cdr3_nt: TGTGCCAGCAGCCCCCGGACAGGGGCCCAAGAGACCCAGTACTTC
clone_size: -; j_call: TRBJ2-5; d_call: TRBD2; v_call: TRBV5-1; cdr3_aa: CASSLGSSGHQETQYF; cdr3_nt: TGCGCCAGCAGCTTGGGGTCTAGCGGGCACCAAGAGACCCAGTACTTC
clone_size: -; j_call: TRBJ1-2; d_call: TRBD1; v_call: TRBV6-1; cdr3_aa: CASSFTGGTGYTF; cdr3_nt: TGTGCCAGCAGTTTTACAGGGGGAACTGGCTACACCTTC